This TCR beta chain is drawn from a study of identical twins. Study outcomes and limitations: Carriage of fewer insertions was seen in abundant cord blood beta clonotypes, whereas memory repertoires showed none.

MiXCR, run by TCRdb on the 5' RACE reads, gives a single entry per CDR3 protein. The data show approximately 550,000 distinct CDR3 sequences, about a fifth seen once. The CDR3 has 15 residues. The V segment lost 4 bases and the J segment 5 bases; nucleotides outside the gene matches: 6. Regarding this clonotype: Its antigen is not identified.

The data also belong to a second study, concerning yellow fever vaccine responses in identical twins.

Input material: CD4+ T cells sorted from blood. The TCR sequence derives from a woman younger than 35 in good health. The chain employs TRBV12-3 or TRBV12-4 and TRBJ1-1, with 11 bases aligning to TRBD1. The CDR3 coding sequence is TGTGCCAGCAGTTCGGAAGGGACAGGGGGGACTGAAGCTTTCTTT. Protein: CASSSEGTGGTEAFF.